The next 2 T cell receptor beta chains were all read from a single sample in a study of beta chain features in type 1 diabetes. Expressed TCRB transcripts were sequenced, since all the RNA that had been isolated was reverse transcribed. TCRdb's copy holds only in-frame clones and misses some; the assay was immunoSEQ multiplex PCR. This sample has approximately 250,000 clones; 12% to 15% occur once, and the top ten carry more than 0.02%. The sample consisted of naive CD4+ T cells from blood. These receptors were collected from a woman aged 40-49 years in good health.

This clone was observed a handful of times. The chain links TRBV19 to TRBJ2-7; 7 bases are shared with TRBD1. The CDR3 totals 13 residues. Germline assignment: CDR1 LNHDA and CDR2 SQIVND (reference sequence). J lost 2 bases, V lost 4 bases, and 2 bases had no gene match. The chain's CDR3 is CASSRQGTYEQYF. The CDR3 DNA sequence: TGTGCCAGTAGTAGACAGGGTACCTACGAGCAGTACTTC.

This clone was recorded a few times. The CDR3: CASRTDGNTGELFF. As DNA, the CDR3 is TGTGCCAGCAGAACAGACGGGAACACCGGGGAGCTGTTTTTT. The chain employs TRBV2 and TRBJ2-2; D is uncertain. CDR1 and CDR2 from the germline V gene are SNHLY and FYNNEI. V was pared by 6 bases and J by 1 base, with 9 bases between. The CDR3 extends over 14 amino acids.